Listed below are T cell receptor beta chains from one sample, sequenced in a study of cytomegalovirus exposure and HLA in healthy donors. Using immunoSEQ multiplex PCR, the repertoire was profiled, and TCRdb retains in-frame clones only, with some absent. In the table there are over 150,000 clones, more than 70% of which are singletons. Sequencing was done on a sample of PBMCs. The receptor set was obtained from a man between 60 and 70 years old in good health and CMV-seronegative. Both conserved end residues are part of each CDR3. A D gene is named only where the DNA matches it firmly. Clone size is given for some rows only: seen once, a few or many times, or a class if the clone is expanded.

clone_size: NA
d_call: NA
j_call: TRBJ1-2
v_call: TRBV25-1
cdr3_aa: CASSALGGGSNGYTF
cdr3_nt: TGTGCCAGCAGTGCCCTGGGGGGAGGGTCAAACGGCTACACCTTC

clone_size: NA
d_call: TRBD1
j_call: TRBJ2-6
v_call: TRBV5-1
cdr3_aa: CASSLQGQTSGANVLTF
cdr3_nt: TGCGCCAGCAGCTTGCAGGGACAGACCTCTGGGGCCAACGTCCTGACTTTC

clone_size: NA
d_call: TRBD1
j_call: TRBJ1-4
v_call: TRBV5-6
cdr3_aa: CASSVGPTSGTGGEKLFF
cdr3_nt: TGTGCCAGCAGCGTCGGCCCTACATCCGGGACAGGGGGTGAAAAACTGTTTTTT

clone_size: NA
d_call: NA
j_call: TRBJ1-6
v_call: TRBV19
cdr3_aa: CASSSGNNSPLHF
cdr3_nt: TGTGCCAGTAGCTCCGGTAATAATTCACCCCTCCACTTT

clone_size: once
d_call: NA
j_call: TRBJ1-6
v_call: TRBV5-5
cdr3_aa: CASSRTRHEILEGTLHF
cdr3_nt: TGTGCCAGCAGCCGAACACGACACGAGATACTGGAGGGCACCCTCCACTTT

clone_size: NA
d_call: NA
j_call: TRBJ1-5
v_call: TRBV19
cdr3_aa: CASSGLGGNQPQHF
cdr3_nt: TGTGCCAGTAGCGGTCTGGGCGGCAATCAGCCCCAGCATTTT

clone_size: once
d_call: TRBD2
j_call: TRBJ2-5
v_call: TRBV27
cdr3_aa: CASSSLAGGYQETQYF
cdr3_nt: TGTGCCAGCAGTTCACTAGCGGGGGGATACCAAGAGACCCAGTACTTC

clone_size: NA
d_call: TRBD1
j_call: TRBJ1-4
v_call: TRBV7-9
cdr3_aa: CSSSLGTGGEKLFF
cdr3_nt: TGTTCCAGCAGCTTAGGGACAGGAGGTGAAAAACTGTTTTTT

clone_size: NA
d_call: NA
j_call: TRBJ1-5
v_call: TRBV4-3
cdr3_aa: CASSQDLGISNQPQHF
cdr3_nt: TGCGCCAGCAGCCAAGATCTCGGGATAAGCAATCAGCCCCAGCATTTT

clone_size: NA
d_call: NA
j_call: TRBJ1-5
v_call: TRBV29-1
cdr3_aa: CSVTEDSNQPQHF
cdr3_nt: TGCAGCGTTACAGAAGATAGCAATCAGCCCCAGCATTTT

clone_size: few
d_call: NA
j_call: TRBJ1-2
v_call: TRBV5-6
cdr3_aa: CASSLESGTLDGYTF
cdr3_nt: TGTGCCAGCAGCTTGGAATCCGGGACTCTGGATGGCTACACCTTC

clone_size: NA
d_call: NA
j_call: TRBJ2-5
v_call: TRBV2
cdr3_aa: CASNKGQVRETQYF
cdr3_nt: TGTGCCAGCAACAAAGGCCAGGTACGGGAGACCCAGTACTTC

clone_size: few
d_call: NA
j_call: TRBJ2-3
v_call: TRBV4-2
cdr3_aa: CASSLTTTDTQYF
cdr3_nt: TGTGCCAGCAGCCTGACTACCACAGATACGCAGTATTTT

clone_size: NA
d_call: NA
j_call: TRBJ1-5
v_call: TRBV6-5
cdr3_aa: CASSYSRNQPQHF
cdr3_nt: TGTGCCAGCAGTTACTCTAGAAATCAGCCCCAGCATTTT

clone_size: NA
d_call: TRBD1
j_call: TRBJ1-5
v_call: TRBV10-3
cdr3_aa: CAIRDRGGNQPQHF
cdr3_nt: TGTGCCATCAGGGACAGGGGGGGCAATCAGCCCCAGCATTTT

clone_size: NA
d_call: NA
j_call: TRBJ1-5
v_call: TRBV30
cdr3_aa: CAWSTGFNQPQHF
cdr3_nt: TGTGCCTGGAGCACGGGGTTCAATCAGCCCCAGCATTTT

clone_size: NA
d_call: NA
j_call: TRBJ1-1
v_call: TRBV27
cdr3_aa: CASSLNTGGPNLNTEAFF
cdr3_nt: TGTGCCAGCAGTTTAAACACAGGTGGGCCGAACCTGAACACTGAAGCTTTCTTT

clone_size: few
d_call: NA
j_call: TRBJ2-1
v_call: TRBV7-6
cdr3_aa: CASSPHLRLAPMGNEQFF
cdr3_nt: TGTGCCAGCAGCCCCCACCTTAGACTGGCCCCAATGGGCAATGAGCAGTTCTTC

clone_size: NA
d_call: NA
j_call: TRBJ1-5
v_call: TRBV9
cdr3_aa: CASSGGAGNQPQHF
cdr3_nt: TGTGCCAGCAGCGGAGGGGCGGGGAATCAGCCCCAGCATTTT

clone_size: NA
d_call: TRBD2
j_call: TRBJ2-3
v_call: TRBV9
cdr3_aa: CASSVGLAAGKQYF
cdr3_nt: TGTGCCAGCAGCGTCGGTCTAGCGGCGGGGAAGCAGTATTTT

clone_size: NA
d_call: NA
j_call: TRBJ1-2
v_call: TRBV27
cdr3_aa: CASSSWGGIDGYTF
cdr3_nt: TGTGCCAGCAGTTCTTGGGGGGGCATAGATGGCTACACCTTC

clone_size: NA
d_call: NA
j_call: TRBJ1-4
v_call: TRBV4-3
cdr3_aa: CASSQEGLAGTNEKLFF
cdr3_nt: TGCGCCAGCAGCCAAGAAGGCCTAGCGGGGACTAATGAAAAACTGTTTTTT

clone_size: NA
d_call: NA
j_call: TRBJ2-2
v_call: TRBV29-1
cdr3_aa: CSTSGGQGTGELFF
cdr3_nt: TGCAGCACCTCAGGGGGGCAGGGCACCGGGGAGCTGTTTTTT

clone_size: NA
d_call: NA
j_call: TRBJ1-1
v_call: TRBV7-3
cdr3_aa: CASSLYGGPNTEAFF
cdr3_nt: TGTGCCAGCAGCTTATACGGCGGCCCGAACACTGAAGCTTTCTTT

clone_size: NA
d_call: TRBD1
j_call: TRBJ1-4
v_call: TRBV30
cdr3_aa: CAWRPNDRALWEKLFF
cdr3_nt: TGTGCCTGGAGACCTAACGACAGGGCCTTGTGGGAAAAACTGTTTTTT

clone_size: NA
d_call: NA
j_call: TRBJ1-2
v_call: TRBV6-5
cdr3_aa: CASSRGQLNYGYTF
cdr3_nt: TGTGCCAGCAGCCGAGGACAGCTTAACTATGGCTACACCTTC

clone_size: NA
d_call: NA
j_call: TRBJ2-1
v_call: TRBV19
cdr3_aa: CASSITSEPNNEQFF
cdr3_nt: TGTGCCAGTAGTATCACCAGCGAACCCAACAATGAGCAGTTCTTC

clone_size: NA
d_call: TRBD2
j_call: TRBJ2-1
v_call: TRBV10-2
cdr3_aa: CASSDPWGLAFNEQFF
cdr3_nt: TGCGCCAGCAGTGATCCATGGGGACTAGCGTTTAATGAGCAGTTCTTC

clone_size: NA
d_call: TRBD2
j_call: TRBJ2-7
v_call: TRBV29-1
cdr3_aa: CSVGGLAGGYEQYF
cdr3_nt: TGCAGCGTGGGGGGACTAGCGGGAGGATACGAGCAGTACTTC

clone_size: NA
d_call: NA
j_call: TRBJ2-3
v_call: TRBV9
cdr3_aa: CASSVAAVGFTDTQYF
cdr3_nt: TGTGCCAGCAGCGTAGCGGCAGTCGGGTTCACAGATACGCAGTATTTT

clone_size: NA
d_call: TRBD1
j_call: TRBJ1-2
v_call: TRBV19
cdr3_aa: CASSISSRDRGRHGYTF
cdr3_nt: TGTGCCAGTAGTATAAGCTCCCGGGACAGGGGGCGTCATGGCTACACCTTC